The 16 T cell receptor beta chains below were found in one sample sequenced in a study of T cells in Graves' hyperthyroidism and ophthalmopathy. The CDR3 regions of TCR beta were amplified from RNA transcripts. First-round RT-PCR targeting the TCR CDR3 was performed with the HTBI primer set. TCRdb called the multiplex PCR reads again in MiXCR, with one record for every CDR3 protein. The table includes some 180,000 distinct CDR3 sequences, less than 20% detected once. The specimen was blood. Receptor source: a woman aged 50 to 60 with Graves' hyperthyroidism.

This clonotype has ten or more counts. This sequence joins TRBV24-1 and TRBJ2-2, with TRBD1 identical over 9 bases. CDR1 is KGHDR and CDR2 is SFDVKD in the germline V gene. This CDR3 spans 16 amino acids. V trimming: 3 bases; J trimming: 7 bases; junction bases outside the gene matches: 8. CDR3 coding DNA: TGTGCCACCAGTGATCCACAGGGGGCGCCGATCGGGGAGCTGTTTTTT. This gives the protein CATSDPQGAPIGELFF.

This clonotype was seen many times. The chain uses TRBV18 and TRBJ2-2; 7 bases align to TRBD2. The CDR3 is 16 residues long. CDR1 and CDR2 (germline): KGHSH, LQKENI. Trimming took 3 bases from V and 4 from J; bases not matched to a gene: 8. The DNA for the CDR3 is TGTGCCAGCTCACCTCTCCGCGGGAGCGGCACCGGGGAGCTGTTTTTT. The encoded protein is CASSPLRGSGTGELFF.

This clonotype was counted at least ten times. V gene TRBV6-1 combines with J gene TRBJ1-2; no definite D call. This CDR3 has 13 residues. Trimming removed 6 bases from V and 4 bases from J, with 12 bases in between. Germline V gene sequence: CDR1 MNHNS, CDR2 SASEGT. In nucleotides, the CDR3 is TGTGCCAGCAGCCCCCTCTCGGGCTATGGCTACACCTTC. Translating gives CASSPLSGYGYTF.

This clonotype has ten or more counts. The chain couples TRBV7-6 to TRBJ2-1; 8 bases align to TRBD2. The CDR3 loop spans 15 amino acids. Germline trimming cut 5 bases from V and 1 base from J; bases unmatched to any gene: 4. Germline lookup yields CDR1 SGHVS and CDR2 FNYEAQ. The CDR3 sequence is CASSLSGTSYNEQFF. CDR3 DNA sequence: TGTGCCAGCAGCCTTAGCGGGACGTCCTACAATGAGCAGTTCTTC.

The chain has TRBV12-3 or TRBV12-4 and TRBJ2-4; 7 bases are a match to TRBD1. This CDR3 region has 14 residues. The V segment lost 6 bases and the J segment 4 bases; nucleotides outside the gene matches: 6. CDR3 DNA sequence: TGTGCCAGCAGCCCACAGGGGATTAAAAACATTCAGTACTTC. This translates into CASSPQGIKNIQYF.

This clonotype has a count of ten or more. This chain connects TRBV6-1 to TRBJ2-1; 7 nucleotides match TRBD1. This CDR3 contains 14 residues. In germline, CDR1 is MNHNS, CDR2 SASEGT. V was clipped by 5 bases and J by 5 bases; unmatched bases: 6. The CDR3 coding sequence is TGTGCCAGCAGTCGACAGGGTTCTCACAATGAGCAGTTCTTC. Translated, it gives CASSRQGSHNEQFF.

Ten or more counts support this clonotype. At one boundary the junction diverges from the germline segment, which might be a read error. V gene TRBV12-3 or TRBV12-4 combines with J gene TRBJ2-3; 9 bases line up with TRBD2. The CDR3 runs 16 residues. Written as DNA, the CDR3 is TGTGCCAGCAGTTCGATTAGCGGGAGTGGAACAGATACACAGTATTTT. Translation: CASSSISGSGTDTQYF.

This clonotype came up many times. V and J are TRBV6-1 and TRBJ2-7; possibly TRBD2 for D (6 bases). V was clipped by 5 bases and J by 6 bases, with 17 bases between them. The CDR3 is made up of 14 amino acids. Per germline, CDR1 MNHNS and CDR2 SASEGT. The DNA for the CDR3 is TGTGCCAGCAGTTATCGGGGAGGCGACAGCGAGCAGTACTTC. The encoded protein is CASSYRGGDSEQYF.

This clonotype was observed a handful of times. The chain joins TRBV2 to TRBJ1-2; D is unclear. Per germline, CDR1 SNHLY and CDR2 FYNNEI. Trimming took 7 bases from V and 2 from J, leaving 11 bases between them. The CDR3 is 13 residues long. The CDR3 is CASTGEANYGYTF. The CDR3, as DNA: TGTGCCAGCACCGGTGAAGCCAACTATGGCTACACCTTC.

The chain couples TRBV7-9 to TRBJ2-7; 7 nucleotides match TRBD2. The CDR3 sequence is 11 residues long. The J segment lost 5 bases and the V segment lost 6 bases, leaving 1 base of the junction unmatched. Germline CDR1 SEHNR, CDR2 FQNEAQ (reference sequence). The CDR3 nucleotides read TGTGCCAGCAGTCGGGGGGACGAGCAGTACTTC. Translation gives CASSRGDEQYF.

Ten or more counts support this clonotype. The rearrangement joins TRBV12-3 or TRBV12-4 to TRBJ2-3; no reliable D call. The V end was cut by 6 bases, the J end by 0 bases, with 16 bases between. The CDR3 consists of 16 residues. In nucleotides, the CDR3 is TGTGCCAGCAGCGAAGACTTCTCGATTAGCACAGATACGCAGTATTTT. It translates to CASSEDFSISTDTQYF.

This clonotype was detected ten times or more. The rearrangement joins TRBV2 to TRBJ1-1; D uncertain. Germline CDR1 reads SNHLY; CDR2 reads FYNNEI. Trimming left V 6 bases short and J 5 bases short, with 10 bases between. The CDR3 sequence is 12 residues long. Written as DNA, the CDR3 is TGTGCCAGCAGCGTAAAAGGGACTGAAGCTTTCTTT. It specifies CASSVKGTEAFF. The complete variable domain, with remaining parts taken from reference TRBV2 and TRBJ1-1, reads EPEVTQTPSHQVTQMGQEVILRCVPISNHLYFYWYRQILGQKVEFLVSFYNNEISEKSEIFDDQFSVERPDGSNFTLKIRSTKLEDSAMYFCASSVKGTEAFFGQGTRLTVV.

This clonotype appeared many times. The chain uses TRBV30 and TRBJ1-1; TRBD1 aligns across 7 bases. CDR1 and CDR2 (germline): GTSNPN, SVGIG (reference sequence). CDR3 size: 14 residues. Germline trimming cut 3 bases from V and 0 bases from J; bases unmatched to any gene: 4. CDR3 DNA: TGTGCCTGGAGAGTTGGGACAGTGAACACTGAAGCTTTCTTT. Encoded protein: CAWRVGTVNTEAFF.

This sequence joins TRBV20-1 and TRBJ2-2; tentatively, D is TRBD1 (6 bases). Trimming took off 0 bases at V and 0 bases at J, with 17 bases between the two ends. Germline values: CDR1 DFQATT, CDR2 SNEGSKA (reference sequence). The CDR3 totals 18 residues. CDR3 protein: CSARDPHRDLANTGELFF. The CDR3 coding sequence is TGCAGTGCTAGAGATCCCCACAGGGACCTCGCGAACACCGGGGAGCTGTTTTTT.

The chain is built from TRBV5-4 and TRBJ2-2; D ambiguous. The CDR3 length is 12 residues. The germline V gene encodes CDR1 SGHNT and CDR2 YYREEE (reference sequence). The germline V and J ends were trimmed by 1 base and 6 bases, with 4 bases remaining between them. CDR3 coding DNA: TGTGCCAGCAGCTTGAAGTCCGGGGAGCTGTTTTTT. Translation gives CASSLKSGELFF.

This clonotype was seen more than once but under ten times. Here the CDR3 DNA reads TGTGCCAGCAGCCAAGAAACAGTTTCGGTTGGAACCCCCCTCCACTTT. Translation: CASSQETVSVGTPLHF. The chain joins TRBV3-1 to TRBJ1-6, with D uncertain. Germline CDR1 reads LGHDT; CDR2 reads YNNKEL (reference sequence). The CDR3 consists of 16 residues. Trimming removed 0 bases from V and 13 bases from J, with 19 bases in between.